This TCR beta chain was recorded in a study of beta chain features in type 1 diabetes. Study-level points and caveats: TCRB CDR3s were moderately but significantly shorter in Type 1 diabetes patients in all four CD4+ subsets.

About this clone itself: Its antigen is as yet unknown.

Since all of the isolated RNA was reverse transcribed, expressed TCRB transcripts were what got sequenced. Data came from immunoSEQ multiplex PCR; TCRdb stores just in-frame clones and leaves some out. The sample contains approximately 340,000 clones, about 16% of which appear only once. Germline V gene data show CDR1 as SGHTA and CDR2 as FQGNSA. The CDR3 is 15 amino acids. Trimming pared 3 bases from V and 2 bases from J, leaving 11 bases between. All of the sorted populations showed purity greater than 98%. The source of this sequence is a woman aged 18-29 years in good health. The sample taken for sequencing was naive CD4+ T cells from blood. The chain uses TRBV7-2 and TRBJ1-5; D might be TRBD1 (6 bases). DNA for the CDR3: TGTGCCAGCAGCTTGTCCAGGGGCGGCAATCAGCCCCAGCATTTT. It is translated as CASSLSRGGNQPQHF.